Listed below are T cell receptor beta chains from one sample, sequenced in a study of shared clonotypes between healthy human individuals. The method was immunoSEQ multiplex PCR; TCRdb's version includes in-frame clones alone and lacks a portion of them. The data hold a few million clones, with approximately 95% observed a single time. Sequenced input: naive CD4+ T cells from PBMCs. The source of these receptors is a man between 18 and 35 years old in good health. Some clones in this sample may be carry-over from other donors' samples. Each CDR3 is given with its conserved first and last residue. Fields, in order: V gene, J gene, D gene, clone size, CDR3 protein, CDR3 DNA. The D gene is left open where the match is weak. A clone size is listed for some rows: how often the clone was seen (once, few, many), or a class if it is expanded.

v_gene: TRBV5-1
j_gene: TRBJ1-5
d_gene: -
abundance: -
CDR3aa: CASSLTPGSNQPQHF
CDR3nt: TGCGCCAGCAGCTTGACCCCGGGCAGCAATCAGCCCCAGCATTTT

v_gene: TRBV5-1
j_gene: TRBJ2-2
d_gene: -
abundance: -
CDR3aa: CASSEGSTGELFF
CDR3nt: TGCGCCAGCAGCGAGGGGAGCACCGGGGAGCTGTTTTTT

v_gene: TRBV11-3
j_gene: TRBJ2-3
d_gene: -
abundance: -
CDR3aa: CASSGTSDTQYF
CDR3nt: TGTGCCAGCTCCGGGACATCAGATACGCAGTATTTT

v_gene: TRBV4-1
j_gene: TRBJ2-7
d_gene: TRBD1
abundance: -
CDR3aa: CASSQGTDLYEQYF
CDR3nt: TGCGCCAGCAGCCAGGGGACAGACTTATACGAGCAGTACTTC

v_gene: TRBV6-5
j_gene: TRBJ1-4
d_gene: -
abundance: -
CDR3aa: CASSYLGAVNEKLFF
CDR3nt: TGTGCCAGCAGTTACCTGGGGGCGGTGAATGAAAAACTGTTTTTT

v_gene: TRBV28
j_gene: TRBJ1-2
d_gene: -
abundance: -
CDR3aa: CASSLTDYGYTF
CDR3nt: TGTGCCAGCAGTTTAACAGACTATGGCTACACCTTC

v_gene: TRBV5-1
j_gene: TRBJ2-7
d_gene: -
abundance: -
CDR3aa: CASSLDANLAWFEQYF
CDR3nt: TGCGCCAGCAGCTTGGACGCAAATCTGGCTTGGTTCGAGCAGTACTTC

v_gene: TRBV19
j_gene: TRBJ2-7
d_gene: -
abundance: -
CDR3aa: CASERRTGLGEQYF
CDR3nt: TGTGCCAGTGAACGAAGGACGGGGTTAGGCGAGCAGTACTTC

v_gene: TRBV7-8
j_gene: TRBJ2-3
d_gene: -
abundance: -
CDR3aa: CASSLDQGILDTQYF
CDR3nt: TGTGCCAGCAGCTTAGACCAGGGAATTTTAGATACGCAGTATTTT

v_gene: TRBV28
j_gene: TRBJ1-1
d_gene: -
abundance: -
CDR3aa: CASSRPIREAFF
CDR3nt: TGTGCCAGCAGTCGTCCAATCCGAGAAGCTTTCTTT

v_gene: TRBV29-1
j_gene: TRBJ1-4
d_gene: -
abundance: -
CDR3aa: CSVIRGADNEKLFF
CDR3nt: TGCAGCGTTATACGGGGCGCAGATAATGAAAAACTGTTTTTT

v_gene: TRBV5-1
j_gene: TRBJ1-1
d_gene: -
abundance: -
CDR3aa: CASSLGDAGAAAFF
CDR3nt: TGCGCCAGCAGCTTGGGGGACGCGGGGGCGGCAGCTTTCTTT

v_gene: TRBV19
j_gene: TRBJ2-3
d_gene: -
abundance: -
CDR3aa: CASSSPAGISTDTQYF
CDR3nt: TGTGCCAGTAGTAGCCCAGCGGGTATAAGCACAGATACGCAGTATTTT

v_gene: TRBV7-2
j_gene: TRBJ2-5
d_gene: TRBD2
abundance: -
CDR3aa: CASSRLAAPQETQYF
CDR3nt: TGTGCCAGCAGCCGACTAGCGGCTCCTCAAGAGACCCAGTACTTC

v_gene: TRBV7-6
j_gene: TRBJ2-6
d_gene: TRBD1
abundance: -
CDR3aa: CASSLVGVTGKSGANVLTF
CDR3nt: TGTGCCAGCAGCTTAGTTGGGGTGACAGGGAAATCTGGGGCCAACGTCCTGACTTTC

v_gene: TRBV7-6
j_gene: TRBJ2-1
d_gene: TRBD1
abundance: -
CDR3aa: CASSWDRGIYNEQFF
CDR3nt: TGTGCCAGCAGCTGGGACAGGGGAATTTACAATGAGCAGTTCTTC

v_gene: TRBV29-1
j_gene: TRBJ2-2
d_gene: TRBD2
abundance: -
CDR3aa: CSVSLSGANTGELFF
CDR3nt: TGCAGCGTGTCGCTTAGCGGGGCGAACACCGGGGAGCTGTTTTTT

v_gene: TRBV4-2
j_gene: TRBJ1-5
d_gene: TRBD1
abundance: few
CDR3aa: CASSPLAGTGNNQPQHF
CDR3nt: TGTGCCAGCAGCCCGCTGGCCGGGACAGGGAACAATCAGCCCCAGCATTTT

v_gene: TRBV9
j_gene: TRBJ2-3
d_gene: -
abundance: -
CDR3aa: CASNRDQSSTDTQYF
CDR3nt: TGTGCCAGCAACCGGGACCAATCGAGCACAGATACGCAGTATTTT

v_gene: TRBV28
j_gene: TRBJ1-1
d_gene: -
abundance: -
CDR3aa: CASLGGYTEAFF
CDR3nt: TGTGCCAGCCTAGGGGGGTACACTGAAGCTTTCTTT